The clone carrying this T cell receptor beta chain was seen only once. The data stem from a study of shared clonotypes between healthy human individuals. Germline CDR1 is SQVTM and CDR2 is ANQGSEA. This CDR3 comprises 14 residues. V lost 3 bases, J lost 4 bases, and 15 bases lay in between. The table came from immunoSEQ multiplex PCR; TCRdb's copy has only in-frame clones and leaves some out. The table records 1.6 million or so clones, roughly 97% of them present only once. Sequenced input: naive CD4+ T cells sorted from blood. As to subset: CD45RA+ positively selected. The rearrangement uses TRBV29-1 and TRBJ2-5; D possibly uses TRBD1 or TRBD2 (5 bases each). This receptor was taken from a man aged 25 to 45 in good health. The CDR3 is CSVDWDQKRETQYF. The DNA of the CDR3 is TGCAGCGTTGACTGGGACCAAAAGCGAGAGACCCAGTACTTC.